The 27 T cell receptor beta chains given below trace back to one sample, sequenced in a study of blood T cell repertoires in COVID-19 (dated by TCRdb to about 2020). The library was made by the immunoSEQ multiplex PCR assay. In its TCRdb copy, this immuneACCESS table keeps in-frame sequences only and misses some clones. Where compared with another copy, unresolved V genes explain less than half of these, and the others have no known cause. Recorded for this sample are 72,000 or so clones; around 86% of them occurred a single time. The top ten constitute around 13% of the sample. The sample consisted of peripheral blood. The receptors were sampled from a woman aged 55-69 years with acute or convalescent COVID-19.

The rearrangement joins TRBV5-6 to TRBJ1-6; TRBD1 might be the D (6 bases). Germline V gives CDR1 SGHDT, CDR2 YYEEEE. Trimming shortened V by 0 bases and J by 7 bases, and 11 bases separated the two germline ends. CDR3 length: 15 residues. The CDR3: CASSLAGTRNSPLHF. CDR3 nucleotide sequence: TGTGCCAGCAGCTTGGCCGGGACACGCAATTCACCCCTCCACTTT. The full variable domain, with the rest looked up from reference TRBV5-6 and TRBJ1-6, is DAGVTQSPTHLIKTRGQQVTLRCSPKSGHDTVSWYQQALGQGPQFIFQYYEEEERQRGNFPDRFSGHQFPNYSSELNVNALLLGDSALYLCASSLAGTRNSPLHFGNGTRLTVT.

The rearrangement links TRBV11-3 to TRBJ2-3, with 7 nucleotides matching TRBD2. With 2 bases clipped from V and 6 bases from J, the junction kept 5 bases outside the gene matches. The CDR3 is 14 amino acids. Germline V gene lookup returns CDR1 SGHNT and CDR2 YENEEA. CDR3 nucleotide sequence: TGTGCCAGCAGCTTACGGACTAGTGGCGATACGCAGTATTTT. Its translation is CASSLRTSGDTQYF.

The J gene is TRBJ1-5, the V gene TRBV12-3 or TRBV12-4; D not resolved. The CDR3 totals 12 residues. The V and J ends lost 3 bases and 6 bases respectively, with 6 bases between them. CDR3 protein: CASSLGVQPQHF. CDR3 in DNA: TGTGCCAGCAGTTTGGGAGTTCAGCCCCAGCATTTT.

The chain couples TRBV7-2 to TRBJ1-3; D perhaps matches TRBD1 (6 bases). V was cut by 3 bases and J by 1 base, with 10 bases left in between. Germline V gene sequence: CDR1 SGHTA, CDR2 FQGNSA. CDR3 length: 15 amino acids. The CDR3 spells CASSLGGGSGNTIYF. CDR3 in DNA: TGTGCCAGCAGCTTGGGAGGGGGGTCTGGAAACACCATATATTTT.

This clone came up a few times. The V gene is TRBV6-6, the J gene TRBJ1-6; 11 positions agree with TRBD1. Losses at the gene ends were 5 bases for V and 14 bases for J; bases not matched to a gene: 8. This CDR3 has 14 residues. From germline, CDR1 is MNHNY and CDR2 SVGAGI (reference sequence). CDR3 in amino acids: CASSTPGTGGSLHF. The CDR3 coding sequence is TGTGCCAGCAGTACTCCCGGGACAGGGGGATCCCTCCACTTT.

The rearrangement uses TRBV19 and TRBJ2-3, with a tentative D call TRBD1 (5 bases). CDR3 length: 14 residues. Germline values: CDR1 LNHDA, CDR2 SQIVND (reference sequence). The ends were cut back, 5 bases at V and 0 bases at J, with 9 bases in the middle. The CDR3 protein is CASSAQGSTDTQYF. For the CDR3, the DNA is TGTGCCAGTAGTGCCCAGGGAAGCACAGATACGCAGTATTTT.

This chain joins TRBV2 and TRBJ2-5; TRBD1 agrees at 8 bases. After removal of 5 bases from V and 2 bases from J, the junction contained 1 base not matched to a gene. Looked up from germline, CDR1 is SNHLY and CDR2 is FYNNEI. The CDR3 sequence is 13 residues long. In DNA form, the CDR3 reads TGTGCCAGCAGTCGGGACAGGCAAGAGACCCAGTACTTC. This translates into CASSRDRQETQYF.

This clone is a singleton in its sample. The chain couples TRBV7-2 to TRBJ2-3; TRBD2 matches 12 bases. Trimming cost V 1 base and J 6 bases; bases outside gene matches: 5. The CDR3 loop spans 16 amino acids. Germline CDR1 SGHTA, CDR2 FQGNSA. CDR3 region: CASSLGLAGGQDTQYF. The DNA of the CDR3 is TGTGCCAGCAGCTTAGGGCTAGCGGGGGGGCAGGATACGCAGTATTTT.

The CDR3 spells CASSQELRENTEAFF. CDR3 coding DNA: TGTGCCAGCAGCCAAGAATTGCGGGAGAACACTGAAGCTTTCTTT. V usage is TRBV4-2 and J usage is TRBJ1-1; no firm D call. Germline loops: CDR1 LGHNA, CDR2 YNFKEQ. Deletions cut 0 bases from V and 1 base from J, with 9 bases between. CDR3 length: 15 amino acids.

The chain carries TRBV11-3 and TRBJ2-2; possible D gene TRBD1, 5 bases. V dropped 3 bases and J dropped 4 bases, with 6 bases sitting between them. The CDR3 sequence is 13 residues long. CDR1 SGHNT and CDR2 YENEEA come from the germline V gene. As DNA, the CDR3 is TGTGCCAGCAGCTTTGACAGCACCGGGGAGCTGTTTTTT. This translates into CASSFDSTGELFF.

V usage is TRBV4-1 and J usage is TRBJ2-1; 8 bases map to TRBD2. This CDR3 is 17 amino acids long. V shed 4 bases and J 2 bases; nucleotides not matched to a gene: 10. Germline loops: CDR1 MGHRA, CDR2 YSYEKL. The CDR3 nucleotides are TGCGCCAGCAGCCCACGAAGCGGGGGTACAACCTACAATGAGCAGTTCTTC. This gives the protein CASSPRSGGTTYNEQFF.

V gene TRBV6-2 or TRBV6-3 combines with J gene TRBJ2-3, with TRBD2 matching over 14 bases. V was clipped by 5 bases and J by 5 bases; unmatched bases: 3. Germline-derived CDR1 and CDR2 are MNHEY and SVGEGT. This CDR3 has 15 amino acids. CDR3 in DNA: TGTGCCAGCAGTACCGGGACTAGCGGGGGAGATACGCAGTATTTT. Its protein is CASSTGTSGGDTQYF.

The chain joins TRBV18 to TRBJ2-1, with 8 bases fitting TRBD2. Germline CDR1 is KGHSH and CDR2 is LQKENI. V shed 4 bases and J 5 bases; nucleotides not matched to a gene: 10. The CDR3 contains 16 residues. The CDR3, as DNA: TGTGCCAGCTCACTTGACCTAGCGGGTAAGAACAATGAGCAGTTCTTC. This codes for CASSLDLAGKNNEQFF.

This sequence joins TRBV2 and TRBJ1-2, with a tentative D call TRBD1 (5 bases). The CDR3 loop spans 15 amino acids. Trimming took off 0 bases at V and 3 bases at J, with 11 bases between the two ends. CDR1 is SNHLY and CDR2 is FYNNEI in the germline V gene. CDR3 sequence: CASSEAKGFHYGYTF. The CDR3 DNA follows: TGTGCCAGCAGTGAAGCTAAGGGGTTTCACTATGGCTACACCTTC.

This rearrangement joins TRBV5-4 to TRBJ2-1, with TRBD1 identical over 8 bases. The CDR3 covers 16 residues. J was trimmed by 5 bases and V by 0 bases; bases with no gene match: 7. Germline CDR1 reads SGHNT; CDR2 reads YYREEE (reference sequence). The CDR3 DNA follows: TGTGCCAGCAGCTTGGGGCAGGGGGCCTCACACAATGAGCAGTTCTTC. This sequence encodes CASSLGQGASHNEQFF.

The rearrangement uses TRBV6-6 and TRBJ2-1, with a weak D call TRBD1 (6 bases). Deletions cut 2 bases from V and 6 bases from J, with 11 bases between. CDR1 is MNHNY and CDR2 is SVGAGI in the germline V gene (reference sequence). This CDR3 contains 14 residues. In nucleotides, the CDR3 is TGTGCCAGCAGTTACGGGGGCTCGGCCAATGAGCAGTTCTTC. Its protein is CASSYGGSANEQFF.

Written as DNA, the CDR3 is TGTGCCAGCAGCACTAGCGGGGGGGCGGTAGATACGCAGTATTTT. Amino acids: CASSTSGGAVDTQYF. V gene TRBV6-5 combines with J gene TRBJ2-3, with TRBD2 identical over 13 bases. Germline V gene data show CDR1 as MNHEY and CDR2 as SVGAGI. J gave up 5 bases and V 6 bases, and 5 bases lay outside the gene matches. This CDR3 has 15 amino acids.

This chain connects TRBV7-9 to TRBJ2-7; tentatively, D is TRBD1 (5 bases). V lost 5 bases to trimming and J lost 2 bases, with 13 bases between them. The CDR3 has 14 residues. Germline values: CDR1 SEHNR, CDR2 FQNEAQ (reference sequence). The CDR3 region is CASSPKQATYEQYF. DNA for the CDR3: TGTGCCAGCAGCCCCAAACAGGCAACCTACGAGCAGTACTTC.

The V call is TRBV5-1, the J call TRBJ1-5, with D possibly matching TRBD1 (6 bases). The CDR3 extends over 14 amino acids. Looked up from germline, CDR1 is SGHRS and CDR2 is YFSETQ. Trimming left V 4 bases short and J 5 bases short, with 13 bases between. The CDR3 protein is CASSPSSGDQPQHF. The CDR3 DNA reads TGCGCCAGCAGCCCGAGTTCAGGGGATCAGCCCCAGCATTTT.

This chain uses TRBV9 with TRBJ1-2; D is possibly TRBD1 (5 bases). Germline CDR1 and CDR2: SGDLS and YYNGEE. The CDR3 covers 15 residues. Trimming took off 0 bases at V and 4 bases at J, with 13 bases between the two ends. As DNA, the CDR3 is TGTGCCAGCAGCGTAGAAGGGACGGGGGTCTATGGCTACACCTTC. Its translation: CASSVEGTGVYGYTF.

The chain uses TRBV15 and TRBJ2-3; the D gene is possibly TRBD2 (6 bases). The V end was cut by 3 bases, the J end by 2 bases, with 9 bases between. The CDR3 is 14 amino acids. The germline V gene has CDR1 LNHNV and CDR2 YYDKDF (reference sequence). In DNA form, the CDR3 reads TGTGCCACCAGCAGGGACTATTACACAGATACGCAGTATTTT. Amino acid sequence: CATSRDYYTDTQYF.

This clone was seen only once. The J gene is TRBJ2-3, the V gene TRBV5-6; tentative D call: TRBD2 (7 bases). The V and J ends lost 6 bases and 2 bases respectively, with 16 bases between them. Per the germline V gene, CDR1 is SGHDT and CDR2 is YYEEEE. CDR3 length: 15 amino acids. CDR3 in DNA: TGTGCCAGCACCCCCCGGGGGGCAAACACAGATACGCAGTATTTT. As protein: CASTPRGANTDTQYF.

The V and J genes are TRBV11-3 and TRBJ2-3; tentatively, D is TRBD2 (5 bases). The CDR3 contains 16 residues. The germline V gene has CDR1 SGHNT and CDR2 YENEEA. V lost 1 base to trimming and J lost 1 base, with 12 bases between them. The CDR3, as DNA: TGTGCCAGCAGCTTAGGGCGAGGGCAGCGCACAGATACGCAGTATTTT. Translated: CASSLGRGQRTDTQYF.

This rearrangement joins TRBV3-1 (or the pseudogene TRBV3-2) to TRBJ2-2; 8 bases fit TRBD2. The J segment lost 7 bases and the V segment lost 0 bases, leaving 7 bases of the junction unmatched. CDR3 length: 16 residues. Germline V gene data show CDR1 as LGHDT and CDR2 as YNNKEL (reference sequence). This chain's CDR3 is CASSQDPAGGGGELFF. Here the CDR3 DNA reads TGTGCCAGCAGCCAAGATCCGGCGGGGGGCGGCGGGGAGCTGTTTTTT.

The chain couples TRBV18 to TRBJ2-5, with D perhaps TRBD2 (5 bases). Per the germline V gene, CDR1 is KGHSH and CDR2 is LQKENI. Trimming shortened V by 1 base and J by 5 bases, and 8 bases separated the two germline ends. CDR3 length equals 13 residues. This CDR3 reads CASSPLSSETQYF. The DNA for the CDR3 is TGTGCCAGCTCACCACTGTCTAGCGAGACCCAGTACTTC.

This chain uses TRBV5-1 with TRBJ2-1; TRBD1 matches 7 bases. Germline V gene sequence: CDR1 SGHRS, CDR2 YFSETQ. The CDR3 is 14 residues long. Trimming took 3 bases from V and 4 from J; bases not matched to a gene: 4. For the CDR3, the DNA is TGCGCCAGCAGCTCGGACAGGACGTACAATGAGCAGTTCTTC. It yields the protein CASSSDRTYNEQFF.

V usage is TRBV5-4 and J usage is TRBJ2-7; 16 bases map to TRBD2. The V and J ends lost 4 bases and 5 bases, in that order; junction bases with no gene match: 9. The CDR3 consists of 17 residues. CDR1 is SGHNT, CDR2 YYREEE, per germline (reference sequence). In nucleotides, the CDR3 is TGTGCCAGCAGCCCGGGACTAGCGGGGGGGCCGCGGAACGAGCAGTACTTC. This codes for CASSPGLAGGPRNEQYF.